One and the same sample provided the 21 T cell receptor beta chains below, sequenced in a study of persistence of HIV-infected CD4 T cells. This was the immunoSEQ version 4 assay in survey mode. The protocol was immunoSEQ multiplex PCR, while the TCRdb copy is restricted to in-frame clones and leaves out a portion. The data show tens of thousands of clones, 90% seen once. Anti-CD3/anti-CD28 beads served as a nonspecific positive control stimulus. Responding CD4+ T cells were sorted by upregulation of both CD40 ligand and CD69. These TCRs' antigens remain unknown. Source: CD4+ T cells sorted from PBMCs after approximately 20-hour stimulation, taken from a patient who received antiretroviral therapy. The origin of the receptors is an adult woman with HIV who was CMV-seropositive.

This clone is a singleton in its sample. The J gene is TRBJ1-1, the V gene TRBV5-1; D possibly corresponds to TRBD1 (5 bases). The CDR3 runs to 15 residues. V lost 0 bases and J lost 0, with 9 bases in between. The germline V gene encodes CDR1 SGHRS and CDR2 YFSETQ. The CDR3 is CASSLGDVVNTEAFF. In DNA, the CDR3 is TGCGCCAGCAGCTTGGGGGACGTCGTGAACACTGAAGCTTTCTTT. Variable domain in full (rest from reference TRBV5-1 and TRBJ1-1): KAGVTQTPRYLIKTRGQQVTLSCSPISGHRSVSWYQQTPGQGLQFLFEYFSETQRNKGNFPGRFSGRQFSNSRSEMNVSTLELGDSALYLCASSLGDVVNTEAFFGQGTRLTVV.

This chain connects TRBV6-1 to TRBJ1-6; tentative D call: TRBD1 (5 bases). Germline CDR1 reads MNHNS; CDR2 reads SASEGT. V was clipped by 0 bases and J by 10 bases, with 13 bases between them. The CDR3 loop spans 15 amino acids. The CDR3 reads CASSEALKGHSPLHF. CDR3 DNA: TGTGCCAGCAGTGAAGCGCTTAAGGGGCACTCACCCCTCCACTTT.

The chain joins TRBV23-1 to TRBJ1-2, with 10 bases that match TRBD1. TRBV23-1 is flagged as an ORF with uncertain function. V shed 10 bases and J 4 bases; nucleotides not matched to a gene: 12. The CDR3 loop spans 15 amino acids. CDR3 loop: CAIPMGQGRSYGYTF. The DNA of the CDR3 is TGCGCCATCCCGATGGGACAGGGGAGGAGCTATGGCTACACCTTC.

Worth noting for this clone: An end of the junction does not agree with germline; a read error may underlie this. The CDR3 loop is CASSLGGAGNEQFF. The CDR3 DNA reads as TGTGCCAGCAGTTTGGGGGGAGCGGGCAATGAGCAGTTCTTC. The rearrangement links TRBV5-4 to TRBJ2-1; D is perhaps TRBD2 (6 bases). The CDR3 consists of 14 residues. Germline CDR1 reads SGHNT; CDR2 reads YYREEE (reference sequence).

The chain is built from TRBV11-3 and TRBJ2-3, with 9 bases fitting TRBD1. The CDR3 spans 13 residues. J was trimmed by 9 bases and V by 6 bases; bases with no gene match: 7. Looked up from germline, CDR1 is SGHNT and CDR2 is YENEEA. The CDR3 sequence is CASSTGGWGTQYF. CDR3 nucleotide sequence: TGTGCCAGCAGTACAGGGGGCTGGGGCACGCAGTATTTT.

This chain joins TRBV19 and TRBJ1-1, with D unclear. Germline loops: CDR1 LNHDA, CDR2 SQIVND (reference sequence). The CDR3 runs to 11 residues. Trimming shortened V by 2 bases and J by 8 bases, and 6 bases separated the two germline ends. This CDR3 reads CASSISEEAFF. For the CDR3, the DNA is TGTGCCAGTAGTATAAGCGAAGAAGCTTTCTTT.

CDR3 DNA: TGTGCCAGCAGTGAATATTACTCCACCGGGTACGAGCAGTACTTC. Protein product: CASSEYYSTGYEQYF. The rearrangement links TRBV25-1 to TRBJ2-7; no reliable D call. This CDR3 has 15 amino acids. Germline V gene lookup returns CDR1 MGHDK and CDR2 SYGVNS. V was clipped by 0 bases and J by 4 bases, with 13 bases between them.

This chain joins TRBV28 and TRBJ1-3; D is unclear. Per the germline V gene, CDR1 is MDHEN and CDR2 is SYDVKM. V lost 3 bases, J lost 0 bases, and 6 bases lay in between. The CDR3 is made up of 14 amino acids. CDR3 sequence reads: CASSFRRSGNTIYF. The CDR3 region has the DNA TGTGCCAGCAGTTTTCGTCGCTCTGGAAACACCATATATTTT.

CDR3 amino acids: CASSQASEGYTF. The CDR3 region has the DNA TGTGCCAGCAGCCAAGCGAGCGAAGGCTACACCTTC. The J gene is TRBJ1-2, the V gene TRBV14, with D unclear. Germline-derived CDR1 and CDR2 are SGHDN and FVKESK. The CDR3 loop spans 12 amino acids. The V end lost 1 base, the J end lost 8 bases, and 8 bases lay between the germline ends.

The count of this clone is one. The genes are TRBV28 and TRBJ1-1, with D unresolved. The CDR3 has 12 amino acids. Germline V lookup: CDR1 MDHEN, CDR2 SYDVKM. Trimming took off 1 base at V and 3 bases at J, with 3 bases between the two ends. Here the CDR3 DNA reads TGTGCCAGCAGTTTATTGGACACTGAAGCTTTCTTT. Its translation is CASSLLDTEAFF.

The chain links TRBV6-2 or TRBV6-3 to TRBJ1-5; the match to TRBD1 covers 7 bases. Germline V gives CDR1 MNHEY, CDR2 SVGEGT. V shed 6 bases, J shed 5 bases, and the junction held 4 bases outside the gene matches. The CDR3 has 13 residues. This chain's CDR3 is CASSRDSYQPQHF. CDR3 DNA: TGTGCCAGCAGCCGGGACAGCTATCAGCCCCAGCATTTT.

This rearrangement joins TRBV4-3 to TRBJ1-3; D remains ambiguous. Trimming took 1 base from V and 4 from J, leaving 5 bases between them. Germline-derived CDR1 and CDR2 are LGHNA and YSLEER. This CDR3 has 13 residues. The CDR3 DNA reads TGCGCCAGCAGCCAAGTTTCGGGAAACACCATATATTTT. It encodes CASSQVSGNTIYF.

The V gene is TRBV13, the J gene TRBJ2-7, with 7 bases lining up with TRBD1. The CDR3 runs 15 residues. Germline assignment: CDR1 PRHDT and CDR2 FYEKMQ (reference sequence). Trimming cost V 2 bases and J 1 base; bases outside gene matches: 5. The CDR3, as DNA: TGTGCCAGCAGCTTAACGGGACAGAATTCCTACGAGCAGTACTTC. This sequence encodes CASSLTGQNSYEQYF.

This chain joins TRBV6-6 and TRBJ2-2; D is possibly TRBD1 or TRBD2 (5 bases each). The ends were cut back, 7 bases at V and 0 bases at J, with 9 bases in the middle. Looked up from germline, CDR1 is MNHNY and CDR2 is SVGAGI (reference sequence). The CDR3 is made up of 14 amino acids. The CDR3, as DNA: TGTGCCAGCAAACAGGACTCGAACACCGGGGAGCTGTTTTTT. It translates to CASKQDSNTGELFF.

The chain is built from TRBV28 and TRBJ1-1; D gene uncertain. The CDR3 totals 12 residues. The V gene's germline CDR1 is MDHEN and CDR2 SYDVKM. Trimming left V 6 bases short and J 5 bases short, with 10 bases between. CDR3 residues: CASRHRETEAFF. The CDR3 DNA is TGTGCCAGCAGACACAGAGAGACTGAAGCTTTCTTT.

The V call is TRBV29-1, the J call TRBJ2-5; TRBD2 aligns across 8 bases. V trimming: 4 bases; J trimming: 1 base; junction bases outside the gene matches: 5. The germline V gene encodes CDR1 SQVTM and CDR2 ANQGSEA. The CDR3 extends over 14 amino acids. This CDR3 reads CSVAPSGRQETQYF. CDR3 in DNA: TGCAGCGTTGCTCCTAGCGGGCGCCAAGAGACCCAGTACTTC.

V usage is TRBV28 and J usage is TRBJ2-5; 9 bases align to TRBD2. The V gene end was trimmed by 2 bases and the J gene end by 5 bases; junction bases not matched to a gene: 6. CDR3 size: 15 residues. The V gene's germline CDR1 is MDHEN and CDR2 SYDVKM. The CDR3 DNA reads as TGTGCCAGCAGTTTACCCGGGACTAGCAAGGAGACCCAGTACTTC. This codes for CASSLPGTSKETQYF.

V usage is TRBV6-4 and J usage is TRBJ1-2; 10 bases fit TRBD1. V shed 4 bases and J 3 bases; nucleotides not matched to a gene: 11. Germline lookup yields CDR1 MRHNA and CDR2 SNTAGT. This CDR3 is 17 amino acids long. For the CDR3, the DNA is TGTGCCAGCAGTGCATCGACAGGGGGCCCCGCGGACTATGGCTACACCTTC. Its translation is CASSASTGGPADYGYTF.

V usage is TRBV19 and J usage is TRBJ1-3, with no clear D. V was pared by 5 bases and J by 1 base, with 9 bases between. The CDR3 contains 14 residues. From germline, CDR1 is LNHDA and CDR2 SQIVND (reference sequence). For the CDR3, the DNA is TGTGCCAGTAGTCCCCGGGATTCTGGAAACACCATATATTTT. This gives the protein CASSPRDSGNTIYF.

The V call is TRBV11-2, the J call TRBJ2-7; D gene uncertain. Germline CDR1 is SGHAT and CDR2 is FQNNGV. The CDR3 totals 15 residues. V was shortened by 5 bases and J by 3 bases, with 17 bases between the two germline ends. The CDR3 here is CASSPRVRKVYEQYF. In nucleotides, the CDR3 is TGTGCCAGCAGCCCCCGCGTTAGGAAAGTCTACGAGCAGTACTTC.

This sequence joins TRBV6-6 and TRBJ1-4, with D tentatively TRBD1 (6 bases). Trimming removed 5 bases from V and 6 bases from J, with 22 bases in between. The CDR3 totals 17 residues. Germline-derived CDR1 and CDR2 are MNHNY and SVGAGI (reference sequence). The CDR3: CASSPRGGPSADEKLFF. CDR3 DNA: TGTGCCAGCAGTCCCCGAGGGGGGCCGAGTGCTGATGAAAAACTGTTTTTT.